This T cell receptor (beta chain) was captured by sequencing in a study of control samples from healthy donors and cancer patients. This clone was seen a handful of times. TCRdb's table, derived via immunoSEQ multiplex PCR, lists solely in-frame clones and lacks some. The sample contains 120,000 or so clones, over 80% of which appear only once. Looked up from germline, CDR1 is MNHEY and CDR2 is SVGAGI. The CDR3 contains 15 residues. V lost 0 bases to trimming and J lost 4 bases, with 10 bases between them. The sequencing sample was made of PBMCs. The receptor was derived from a man older than 75 with head and neck cancer. This chain links TRBV6-5 with TRBJ2-1; D is ambiguous. The CDR3 loop is CASSYSIHDYNEQFF. The CDR3, as DNA: TGTGCCAGCAGTTACTCGATTCACGATTACAATGAGCAGTTCTTC.